These T cell receptor beta chains were read from a single sample in a study of cytomegalovirus exposure and HLA in healthy donors. This table comes from immunoSEQ multiplex PCR, and its TCRdb copy is limited to in-frame clones, with some not included. The profile shows 150,000 to 200,000 clones, over 75% of them singletons. The sample consisted of PBMCs. These receptors were obtained from a female donor in good health and CMV-seronegative. The CDR3 runs from the conserved cysteine through the conserved F or W. D genes are given only for firm matches. Size tells how often a clone was seen (once, few, many) or the class of an expanded clone, and some rows leave it out.

d_gene: TRBD1; abundance: NA; v_gene: TRBV28; j_gene: TRBJ1-4; CDR3nt: TGTGCCATCGGGACAGCCCAATGGAAACTGTTTTTT; CDR3aa: CAIGTAQWKLFF
d_gene: TRBD2; abundance: NA; v_gene: TRBV4-1; j_gene: TRBJ2-2; CDR3nt: TGCGCCACCGCCTCGGCGGGGGTCCACACCGGGGAGCTGTTTTTT; CDR3aa: CATASAGVHTGELFF
d_gene: NA; abundance: few; v_gene: TRBV11-2; j_gene: TRBJ1-5; CDR3nt: TGTGCCAGCAGCTCGACTGATAATAGCAATCAGCCCCAGCATTTT; CDR3aa: CASSSTDNSNQPQHF
d_gene: TRBD1; abundance: NA; v_gene: TRBV4-1; j_gene: TRBJ2-7; CDR3nt: TGCGCCAGCAGCCTCCAGGGGGCGAACAGCCGAGACGAGCAGTACTTC; CDR3aa: CASSLQGANSRDEQYF
d_gene: TRBD1; abundance: NA; v_gene: TRBV2; j_gene: TRBJ1-5; CDR3nt: TGTGCCATCCGGGACAGGGGTATAGATCAGCCCCAGCATTTT; CDR3aa: CAIRDRGIDQPQHF
d_gene: NA; abundance: NA; v_gene: TRBV28; j_gene: TRBJ1-6; CDR3nt: TGTGCCAGCAGTTTCAGGGGCTCCTATAATTCACCCCTCCACTTT; CDR3aa: CASSFRGSYNSPLHF
d_gene: NA; abundance: NA; v_gene: TRBV7-2; j_gene: TRBJ2-6; CDR3nt: TGTGCCAGCAGCTTCTGGCCCTCTGGGGCCAACGTCCTGACTTTC; CDR3aa: CASSFWPSGANVLTF
d_gene: NA; abundance: NA; v_gene: TRBV15; j_gene: TRBJ1-1; CDR3nt: TGTGCCACCAACCCGACTGCGAACACTGAAGCTTTCTTT; CDR3aa: CATNPTANTEAFF
d_gene: TRBD2; abundance: NA; v_gene: TRBV19; j_gene: TRBJ2-1; CDR3nt: TGTGCCAGTAGTCCATGGACTAGCGGGGGGACCTACAATGAGCAGTTCTTC; CDR3aa: CASSPWTSGGTYNEQFF
d_gene: TRBD1; abundance: NA; v_gene: TRBV25-1; j_gene: TRBJ2-7; CDR3nt: TGTGCCAGCACCGGCAGGGGGACCTACGAGCAGTACTTC; CDR3aa: CASTGRGTYEQYF
d_gene: NA; abundance: NA; v_gene: TRBV21-1; j_gene: TRBJ1-4; CDR3nt: TGTGCCAGCAGCAAAAACAGATTCAGGACAGGGCGTCCCCGGGACGAAAAACTGTTTTTT; CDR3aa: CASSKNRFRTGRPRDEKLFF
d_gene: NA; abundance: NA; v_gene: TRBV5-6; j_gene: TRBJ1-4; CDR3nt: TGTGCCAGCAGTCACTCGATCCCCGCAAGAAATGAAAAACTGTTTTTT; CDR3aa: CASSHSIPARNEKLFF
d_gene: NA; abundance: NA; v_gene: TRBV28; j_gene: TRBJ1-6; CDR3nt: TGTGCCGGCAGTTGGGGGGAGGGGGAATCACCCCTCCACTTT; CDR3aa: CAGSWGEGESPLHF
d_gene: TRBD1; abundance: NA; v_gene: TRBV10-3; j_gene: TRBJ1-3; CDR3nt: TGTGCCATCAGTGAGTCGACAGGGTCAGGAAACACCATATATTTT; CDR3aa: CAISESTGSGNTIYF
d_gene: NA; abundance: once; v_gene: TRBV5-1; j_gene: TRBJ1-3; CDR3nt: TGCGCCAGCAGCTCTGGGACAACTGGAAACACCATATATTTT; CDR3aa: CASSSGTTGNTIYF
d_gene: TRBD1; abundance: NA; v_gene: TRBV7-2; j_gene: TRBJ1-6; CDR3nt: TGTGCCAGCAGCTTCGGGACAGGAGTCAATTCACCCCTCCACTTT; CDR3aa: CASSFGTGVNSPLHF
d_gene: TRBD1; abundance: NA; v_gene: TRBV2; j_gene: TRBJ1-1; CDR3nt: TGTGCCAGCGGGACAGGGGGCTCGAGTACTGAAGCTTTCTTT; CDR3aa: CASGTGGSSTEAFF
d_gene: TRBD2; abundance: NA; v_gene: TRBV4-1; j_gene: TRBJ2-1; CDR3nt: TGCGCCAGCAGCCAAGACACCGGGACTAGCGGGAGGGCCTCCTACAATGAGCAGTTCTTC; CDR3aa: CASSQDTGTSGRASYNEQFF
d_gene: NA; abundance: NA; v_gene: TRBV28; j_gene: TRBJ2-2; CDR3nt: TGTGCCAGCAGTCGAGATATAGCGCGGGGGCTGAACACCGGGGAGCTGTTTTTT; CDR3aa: CASSRDIARGLNTGELFF
d_gene: NA; abundance: NA; v_gene: TRBV7-6; j_gene: TRBJ2-5; CDR3nt: TGTGCCAGCAGCCCCCGAGAGACCCAGTACTTC; CDR3aa: CASSPRETQYF
d_gene: TRBD2; abundance: NA; v_gene: TRBV19; j_gene: TRBJ2-2; CDR3nt: TGTGCCAGTAGTAGAGCGGGAGGGAACACCGGGGAGCTGTTTTTT; CDR3aa: CASSRAGGNTGELFF
d_gene: TRBD2; abundance: few; v_gene: TRBV7-2; j_gene: TRBJ2-1; CDR3nt: TGTGCCAGCAGCCTAGCGTTAGCGGGGTACAATGAGCAGTTCTTC; CDR3aa: CASSLALAGYNEQFF
d_gene: NA; abundance: NA; v_gene: TRBV30; j_gene: TRBJ2-1; CDR3nt: TGTGCCTGGAGCCCTCTACCTAGGGGGTTTTTCTACAATGAGCAGTTCTTC; CDR3aa: CAWSPLPRGFFYNEQFF